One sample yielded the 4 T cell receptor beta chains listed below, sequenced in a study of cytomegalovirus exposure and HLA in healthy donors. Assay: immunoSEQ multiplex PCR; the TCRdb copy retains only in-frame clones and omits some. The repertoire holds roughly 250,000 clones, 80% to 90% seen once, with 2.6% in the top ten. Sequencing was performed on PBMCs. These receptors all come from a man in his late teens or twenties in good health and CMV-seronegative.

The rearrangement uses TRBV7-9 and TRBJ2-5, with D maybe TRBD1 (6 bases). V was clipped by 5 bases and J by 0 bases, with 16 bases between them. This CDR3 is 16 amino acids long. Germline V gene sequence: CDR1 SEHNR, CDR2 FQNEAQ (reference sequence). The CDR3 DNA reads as TGTGCCAGCAGCCCTAGATGGACAGCATACCAAGAGACCCAGTACTTC. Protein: CASSPRWTAYQETQYF.

The CDR3, as DNA: TGTGCCAGCAGCTACAGACAGGGGGCATGGGAGCAGTTCTTC. Its protein is CASSYRQGAWEQFF. J is TRBJ2-1 and V is TRBV7-6; 10 bases are shared with TRBD1. Per the germline V gene, CDR1 is SGHVS and CDR2 is FNYEAQ. This CDR3 has 14 residues. Germline trimming cut 4 bases from V and 10 bases from J; bases unmatched to any gene: 7.

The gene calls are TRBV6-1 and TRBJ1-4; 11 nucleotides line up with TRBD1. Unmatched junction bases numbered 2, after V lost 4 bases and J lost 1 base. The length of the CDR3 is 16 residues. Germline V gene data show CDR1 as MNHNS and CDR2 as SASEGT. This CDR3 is CASSGGQGVTNEKLFF. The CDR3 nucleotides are TGTGCCAGCAGTGGGGGACAGGGGGTAACTAATGAAAAACTGTTTTTT.

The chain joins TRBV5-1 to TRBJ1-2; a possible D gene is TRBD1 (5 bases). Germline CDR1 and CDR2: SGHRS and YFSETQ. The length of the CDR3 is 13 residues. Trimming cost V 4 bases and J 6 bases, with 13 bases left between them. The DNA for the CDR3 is TGCGCCAGCAGCCACCCTCAGGGAAATGGCTACACCTTC. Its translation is CASSHPQGNGYTF. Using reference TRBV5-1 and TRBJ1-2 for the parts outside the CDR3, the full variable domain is KAGVTQTPRYLIKTRGQQVTLSCSPISGHRSVSWYQQTPGQGLQFLFEYFSETQRNKGNFPGRFSGRQFSNSRSEMNVSTLELGDSALYLCASSHPQGNGYTFGSGTRLTVV.